This TCR beta chain was sequenced during a study of T cell responses to AZD1222 COVID-19 vaccine. Pooling covered second doses at about 4 or about 12 weeks. Notes on the study in general: Females outnumbered males among donors, who were mostly white British; clonal diversity was possibly underestimated. Baseline antibody screening turned up just a handful of seropositive AZD1222 recipients.

Clones were sequenced by immunoSEQ multiplex PCR, and TCRdb holds only the in-frame ones, with some missing. The table includes 110,000 or so clones, around 89% detected once. With respect to this clone: Antigen: not known.

The source is an adult who received the AZD1222 COVID-19 vaccine. The sequencing used peripheral blood, collected 28 days after the second AZD1222 dose.

This CDR3 reads CASSFGTGLKNTEAFF. The CDR3 DNA follows: TGTGCCAGCAGCTTCGGGACAGGACTTAAGAACACTGAAGCTTTCTTT. This rearrangement joins TRBV7-8 to TRBJ1-1; 8 bases align to TRBD1. The CDR3 loop spans 16 amino acids. V lost 3 bases, J lost 1 base, and 7 bases stayed unmatched. The germline gives CDR1 SGHVS, CDR2 FQNEAQ.